A single sample gave rise to the 18 T cell receptor beta chains below, sequenced in a study of blood T cells in healthy people across ages (dated by TCRdb to the mid-2010s). Library preparation was by 5' RACE. Sequencing instrument: Illumina HiSeq 2500. A second PCR of about 7 to 12 cycles was run with a J-beta primer mix and a sample-barcoded 5' primer. TCRdb passed the public sequencing reads through fastp at Q25 and MiXCR, retaining productive beta sequences. Every CDR3 protein is listed once, alongside the most common genes and DNA of its rows. The sample table contains roughly 800,000 distinct CDR3 sequences; only one count was recorded for roughly 64% of them. The ten most abundant clones make up 22% of the sample. The sample comprised blood. The receptors come from a young man in good health.

V gene TRBV3-1 combines with J gene TRBJ1-2; maybe TRBD1 (5 bases). V lost 3 bases to trimming and J lost 0 bases, with 14 bases between them. This CDR3 region has 16 residues. Germline loops: CDR1 LGHDT, CDR2 YNNKEL (reference sequence). The CDR3 nucleotides are TGTGCCAGCAGCCACAGGGTAATCAGTGCTAACTATGGCTACACCTTC. Amino acids: CASSHRVISANYGYTF.

Comment on this clonotype: At one end, the junction sequence differs from germline, possibly due to a read error. The V gene is TRBV4-1, the J gene TRBJ2-7, with 7 bases matching TRBD1. The CDR3 contains 15 residues. Germline lookup yields CDR1 MGHRA and CDR2 YSYEKL. The CDR3 protein is CASSQDGDSNYKQYF. The DNA for the CDR3 is TGCGCCAGCAGCCAAGATGGGGACAGTAACTACAAGCAGTACTTC.

With respect to this clonotype: A much larger clone lies one base from this, so it may be a read error. CDR3 region: CAGSESRDSGANVLTF. The CDR3 DNA reads as TGTGCCGGCAGTGAGTCAAGGGACTCTGGGGCCAACGTCCTGACTTTC. The chain is built from TRBV2 and TRBJ2-6; D ambiguous. Germline loops: CDR1 SNHLY, CDR2 FYNNEI. The CDR3 runs to 16 residues.

This clonotype was counted only a few times. This sequence joins TRBV7-2 and TRBJ2-1, with D tentatively TRBD1 (5 bases). The V gene lost 5 bases and the J gene lost 6 bases, with 11 bases spanning the gap. CDR3 size: 13 residues. Germline CDR1 is SGHTA and CDR2 is FQGNSA. The CDR3 DNA sequence: TGTGCCAGCAGCACCAATAGGGGCAATGAGCAGTTCTTC. Translating it yields CASSTNRGNEQFF.

This clonotype appeared many times. The chain links TRBV12-3 or TRBV12-4 to TRBJ1-2; the D gene is possibly TRBD1 (6 bases). Trimming left V 3 bases short and J 4 bases short, with 12 bases between. The CDR3 sequence is 14 residues long. The CDR3 DNA sequence: TGTGCCAGCAGTTTCGGGGGGCAGGGCTATGGCTACACCTTC. It yields the protein CASSFGGQGYGYTF.

The genes are TRBV20-1 and TRBJ2-7; maybe TRBD1 (8 bases). Trimming cost V 4 bases and J 2 bases, with 15 bases left between them. CDR3 length: 14 residues. Germline loops: CDR1 DFQATT, CDR2 SNEGSKA (reference sequence). The CDR3 reads CSATKRDRPYEQYF. In nucleotides, the CDR3 is TGCAGTGCTACAAAGCGGGACAGGCCCTACGAGCAGTACTTC.

CDR3 sequence (DNA): TGTGCCAGCAGTACCCGACTGGTCCTAGGTGAGCAGTTCTTC. Translated, it gives CASSTRLVLGEQFF. This chain joins TRBV6-2 or TRBV6-3 and TRBJ2-1; D gene uncertain. The CDR3 has 14 residues. Germline CDR1 and CDR2: MNHEY and SVGEGT. V was trimmed by 5 bases and J by 9 bases, leaving 17 bases between them.

The chain combines TRBV10-3 with TRBJ2-5; D not resolved. The CDR3 sequence is 14 residues long. V shed 0 bases and J shed 11 bases, with 16 bases lying between them. The germline V gene encodes CDR1 ENHRY and CDR2 SYGVKD. DNA for the CDR3: TGTGCCATCAGTGAGTCTAGGCTTACCTTCGGGCAGTACTTC. This encodes CAISESRLTFGQYF.

This clonotype was recorded a few times. The V gene is TRBV6-5, the J gene TRBJ1-1; possibly TRBD1 for D (5 bases). Germline CDR1 MNHEY, CDR2 SVGAGI. Trimming pared 7 bases from V and 7 bases from J, leaving 16 bases between. The CDR3 runs to 13 residues. CDR3 sequence reads: CASTKGPRGEAFF. In nucleotides, the CDR3 is TGTGCCAGCACCAAGGGACCGCGGGGTGAAGCTTTCTTT.

The count of this clonotype is one. The chain couples TRBV6-1 to TRBJ1-1; 9 nucleotides align to TRBD1. Germline CDR1 MNHNS, CDR2 SASEGT. The CDR3 consists of 15 residues. Trimming cost V 3 bases and J 10 bases; bases outside gene matches: 12. CDR3 sequence: CASSEGTGIIDGAFF. DNA for the CDR3: TGTGCCAGCAGTGAGGGGACAGGGATTATAGATGGAGCTTTCTTT.

The V gene is TRBV7-9, the J gene TRBJ1-4, with D uncertain. Trimming took 5 bases from V and 8 from J, leaving 18 bases between them. The length of the CDR3 is 15 residues. Per the germline V gene, CDR1 is SEHNR and CDR2 is FQNEAQ (reference sequence). This CDR3 is CASSPGGGPGEKLFF. As DNA, the CDR3 is TGTGCCAGCAGCCCCGGAGGAGGCCCTGGGGAAAAACTGTTTTTT.

To note about this clonotype: A read error is possible here, since a much larger clone lies one base away. This chain links TRBV6-2 or TRBV6-3 with TRBJ2-5, with D uncertain. The CDR3 runs to 15 residues. The germline CDR1 and CDR2 sequences are MNHEY and SVGEGT. For the CDR3, the DNA is TGTGTCAGCAGCTCGACGACCGGGTTCCAAGAGACCCAGTACTTC. Its translation: CVSSSTTGFQETQYF.

The gene calls are TRBV5-5 and TRBJ2-7; tentatively, D is TRBD1 or TRBD2 (6 bases each). Germline V CDR1 and CDR2: SGHKS, YYEKEE (reference sequence). V gave up 4 bases and J gave up 3 bases, with 17 bases separating them. The CDR3 spans 15 residues. CDR3 amino acids: CASSHREVQIYEQYF. CDR3 nucleotide sequence: TGTGCCAGCAGCCACAGGGAGGTCCAGATCTACGAGCAGTACTTC.

The chain carries TRBV20-1 and TRBJ1-2; possible D gene TRBD1, 6 bases. Germline V gene data show CDR1 as DFQATT and CDR2 as SNEGSKA (reference sequence). The CDR3 is made up of 13 amino acids. Trimming removed 5 bases at V and 3 bases at J, with 13 bases between. The CDR3 is CSADYRDDYGYTF. The CDR3, as DNA: TGCAGTGCTGATTACAGGGATGACTATGGCTACACCTTC.

This clonotype was counted at least ten times. The chain has TRBV5-6 and TRBJ2-7; D is unclear. V gave up 0 bases and J gave up 2 bases, with 6 bases separating them. The germline CDR1 and CDR2 sequences are SGHDT and YYEEEE. CDR3 length: 13 residues. The DNA for the CDR3 is TGTGCCAGCAGCTTGGGTGGGACCTACGAGCAGTACTTC. Translating it yields CASSLGGTYEQYF.

The V gene is TRBV12-3 or TRBV12-4, the J gene TRBJ2-7; D is ambiguous. V was cut by 5 bases and J by 3 bases, with 11 bases left in between. The CDR3 consists of 13 residues. The CDR3 reads CASSPRRNYEQYF. The DNA for the CDR3 is TGTGCCAGCAGTCCCAGACGAAACTACGAGCAGTACTTC.

The CDR3 reads CASSDWAHGYTF. DNA of the CDR3: TGTGCCAGCAGTGACTGGGCGCATGGCTACACCTTC. The genes are TRBV25-1 and TRBJ1-2; no reliable D call. Trimming left V 3 bases short and J 6 bases short, with 8 bases between. Looked up from germline, CDR1 is MGHDK and CDR2 is SYGVNS. The CDR3 has 12 residues.

This sequence joins TRBV20-1 and TRBJ2-5, with D maybe TRBD1 (6 bases). The CDR3 consists of 13 residues. CDR1 is DFQATT, CDR2 SNEGSKA, per germline (reference sequence). V was shortened by 4 bases and J by 0 bases, with 9 bases between the two germline ends. This CDR3 reads CSATGDNQETQYF. The CDR3 DNA sequence: TGCAGTGCTACCGGGGACAACCAAGAGACCCAGTACTTC.